These 29 T cell receptor beta chains originate from one sample sequenced in a study of breast tumors, draining lymph nodes, adjacent tissues. From the multiplex PCR reads, TCRdb called clonotypes with MiXCR, one entry per CDR3 protein. Here the sample spans some 53,000 distinct CDR3 sequences, around 45% being singletons. Material for sequencing was breast tumor tissue. These receptors all stem from a female donor with breast cancer. Some clones in this sample may be carry-over from other donors' samples.

This clonotype was picked up many times. The V call is TRBV6-2 or TRBV6-3, the J call TRBJ2-5; perhaps TRBD1 as D (5 bases). With 8 bases removed from V and 4 bases from J, the gap between germline ends came to 20 bases. Germline loops: CDR1 MNHEY, CDR2 SVGEGT. The CDR3 runs to 15 residues. CDR3 protein: CASSPSGRVTETQYF. Written as DNA, the CDR3 is TGTGCCAGCTCCCCCTCGGGCAGGGTTACAGAGACCCAGTACTTC.

As regards this clonotype: Germline and junction disagree at one end, which may indicate a read error. The CDR3 nucleotides are TGCGCCAGCAGCAGGACAGAGTTTGAGTCACATGGCTACACCTTC. Translating gives CASSRTEFESHGYTF. J is TRBJ1-2 and V is TRBV5-4; D might be TRBD1 (6 bases). This CDR3 spans 15 amino acids. CDR1 and CDR2 (germline): SGHNT, YYREEE (reference sequence). Full variable domain (remainder filled in from reference TRBV5-4 and TRBJ1-2): ETGVTQSPTHLIKTRGQQVTLRCSSQSGHNTVSWYQQALGQGPQFIFQYYREEENGRGNFPPRFSGLQFPNYSSELNVNALELDDSALYLCASSRTEFESHGYTFGSGTRLTVV.

The chain couples TRBV7-9 to TRBJ2-2, with 7 bases aligning to TRBD2. The V segment lost 0 bases and the J segment 6 bases; nucleotides outside the gene matches: 4. Germline loops: CDR1 SEHNR, CDR2 FQNEAQ (reference sequence). CDR3 length equals 15 residues. CDR3 coding DNA: TGTGCCAGCAGCTTAGCGGGAGGGCCTTCCGGGGAGCTGTTTTTT. Its translation is CASSLAGGPSGELFF.

This clonotype was found many times. J is TRBJ2-3 and V is TRBV20-1; D is tentatively TRBD1 or TRBD2 (5 bases each). The V and J ends lost 1 base and 2 bases respectively, with 10 bases between them. The CDR3 loop spans 14 amino acids. Germline CDR1 and CDR2: DFQATT and SNEGSKA (reference sequence). Written as DNA, the CDR3 is TGCAGTGCTAGAGCGGGACCCCCCACAGATACGCAGTATTTT. Residues: CSARAGPPTDTQYF.

This chain links TRBV11-2 with TRBJ2-1; D unclear. The CDR3 loop spans 11 amino acids. Germline CDR1 is SGHAT and CDR2 is FQNNGV. V was shortened by 4 bases and J by 7 bases, with 5 bases between the two germline ends. The CDR3 nucleotides are TGTGCCAGCAGCTACGGGAATGAGCAGTTCTTC. It encodes CASSYGNEQFF.

This clonotype was detected ten times or more. The CDR3 coding sequence is TGTGCCAGCAGTGTAGCGGCTAACTATGGCTACACCTTC. Translation: CASSVAANYGYTF. J is TRBJ1-2 and V is TRBV6-1; no clear D. Trimming took 4 bases from V and 0 from J, leaving 6 bases between them. The CDR3 totals 13 residues. Germline V gene data show CDR1 as MNHNS and CDR2 as SASEGT.

About this clonotype itself: Since the CDR3 does not end with the conserved phenylalanine or tryptophan, this likely comes from a read error. The V gene is TRBV19, the J gene TRBJ2-1; D possibly corresponds to TRBD2 (6 bases). The CDR3 spans 16 residues. The V end lost 4 bases, the J end lost 0 bases, and 13 bases lay between the germline ends. Germline V CDR1 and CDR2: LNHDA, SQIVND (reference sequence). CDR3 residues: CASSTVGLSSYNEQFS. CDR3 DNA: TGTGCCAGTAGTACAGTTGGACTATCCTCCTACAATGAGCAGTTCTCC.

This clonotype ranks as medium-sized. The rearrangement links TRBV29-1 to TRBJ1-2; perhaps TRBD1 as D (5 bases). Per the germline V gene, CDR1 is SQVTM and CDR2 is ANQGSEA. The CDR3 has 15 amino acids. Trimming left V 3 bases short and J 2 bases short, with 16 bases between. CDR3 in DNA: TGCAGCGTTGATGATCCCGACAGAGCAAACTATGGCTACACCTTC. It encodes CSVDDPDRANYGYTF. The full variable domain, completed using reference TRBV29-1 and TRBJ1-2, is SAVISQKPSRDICQRGTSLTIQCQVDSQVTMMFWYRQQPGQSLTLIATANQGSEATYESGFVIDKFPISRPNLTFSTLTVSNMSPEDSSIYLCSVDDPDRANYGYTFGSGTRLTVV.

This clonotype showed up many times. This chain links TRBV19 with TRBJ2-7, with no clear D. The CDR3 sequence is 13 residues long. Trimming removed 1 base at V and 7 bases at J, with 11 bases between. CDR1 is LNHDA, CDR2 SQIVND, per germline (reference sequence). The CDR3 sequence is CASSIALGGEQYF. CDR3 in DNA: TGTGCCAGTAGTATAGCTCTAGGTGGAGAGCAGTACTTC.

This clonotype came up many times. The chain carries TRBV10-1 and TRBJ2-1; 12 positions match TRBD2. V shed 4 bases, J shed 9 bases, and the junction held 4 bases outside the gene matches. CDR3 length: 14 residues. CDR1 is WNHNN, CDR2 SYGVQD, per germline (reference sequence). The CDR3 protein is CASSGLAGEGEQFF. For the CDR3, the DNA is TGCGCCAGCAGTGGACTAGCGGGAGAGGGTGAGCAGTTCTTC.

This clonotype was detected many times. V gene TRBV3-2 combines with J gene TRBJ2-2; TRBD2, the D gene given by the table, was not confirmed from the DNA. TRBV3-2 is an annotated pseudogene. This CDR3 comprises 15 residues. In DNA, the CDR3 is TGTGCCAGCAGCCCCGGGAGGGACGGCACCGGGGAGCTGTTTTTT. Amino acids: CASSPGRDGTGELFF.

This clonotype was detected ten times or more. The chain joins TRBV28 to TRBJ1-4; D possibly corresponds to TRBD1 (5 bases). Germline CDR1 and CDR2: MDHEN and SYDVKM. CDR3 length equals 14 residues. With 3 bases removed from V and 8 bases from J, the gap between germline ends came to 13 bases. DNA for the CDR3: TGTGCCAGCAGTTTCCAGGGCCGAGAAGAAAAACTGTTTTTT. This gives the protein CASSFQGREEKLFF.

This clonotype was observed a handful of times. V is TRBV4-2 and J is TRBJ1-1; a possible D gene is TRBD1 (6 bases). Germline loops: CDR1 LGHNA, CDR2 YNFKEQ. This CDR3 has 15 amino acids. Trimming took off 4 bases at V and 1 base at J, with 13 bases between the two ends. The CDR3 region is CASSLEGGPNTEAFF. DNA for the CDR3: TGTGCCAGCAGCCTGGAGGGGGGGCCGAACACTGAAGCTTTCTTT.

With respect to this clonotype: A junction boundary mismatches the germline segment, possibly from a read error. The chain links TRBV7-8 to TRBJ2-5; D may be TRBD2 (5 bases). In germline, CDR1 is SGHVS, CDR2 FQNEAQ. The CDR3 contains 13 residues. The chain's CDR3 is CCCGYSYNETQYF. The CDR3 DNA is TGCTGCTGCGGGTACTCCTACAATGAGACCCAGTACTTC.

Concerning this clonotype itself: At one boundary the junction diverges from the germline segment, which might be a read error. V usage is TRBV14 and J usage is TRBJ1-6; no clear D gene. The germline gives CDR1 SGHDN, CDR2 FVKESK. The CDR3 is 15 amino acids. The CDR3 DNA is TGTGCTAGCAGACCCTCGAGCTCCTATAATTCACCCCCCCACTTT. Translating it yields CASRPSSSYNSPPHF.

The chain recombines TRBV13 with TRBJ2-3; D not resolved. The CDR3 length is 14 residues. Trimming took 3 bases from V and 0 from J, leaving 7 bases between them. The germline CDR1 and CDR2 sequences are PRHDT and FYEKMQ (reference sequence). The CDR3 region has the DNA TGTGCCAGCAGCTTGCTGAGAAGCACAGATACGCAGTATTTT. Amino acids: CASSLLRSTDTQYF.

This clonotype was found many times. J is TRBJ2-5 and V is TRBV2, with 7 bases that match TRBD1. CDR1 is SNHLY, CDR2 FYNNEI, per germline. V lost 4 bases and J lost 4; bases outside the gene matches: 12. This CDR3 is 16 amino acids long. The chain's CDR3 is CASSGGTGERRETQYF. CDR3 nucleotide sequence: TGTGCCAGCAGTGGAGGAACAGGGGAGAGGCGAGAGACCCAGTACTTC.

In this sample, this clonotype turned up many times. Here the CDR3 reads CASGHRGQPQHF. CDR3 DNA: TGTGCCTCGGGGCACAGGGGTCAGCCCCAGCATTTT. This chain links TRBV27 with TRBJ1-5, with 7 bases that match TRBD1. The V gene end was trimmed by 11 bases and the J gene end by 6 bases; junction bases not matched to a gene: 7. The CDR3 covers 12 residues. From germline, CDR1 is MNHEY and CDR2 SMNVEV (reference sequence).

This clonotype was detected many times. The chain uses TRBV10-2 and TRBJ2-5; D may be TRBD1 (6 bases). The CDR3 is made up of 14 amino acids. The V and J ends lost 6 bases and 6 bases respectively, with 17 bases between them. Germline lookup yields CDR1 WSHSY and CDR2 SAAADI. The CDR3 coding sequence is TGCGCCAGCAGGAACGACAGGTCTGATCAGACCCAGTACTTC. Translated: CASRNDRSDQTQYF.

The chain recombines TRBV27 with TRBJ2-7, with TRBD1 identical over 12 bases. The V gene end was trimmed by 5 bases and the J gene end by 9 bases; junction bases not matched to a gene: 8. This CDR3 spans 14 amino acids. Looked up from germline, CDR1 is MNHEY and CDR2 is SMNVEV (reference sequence). The CDR3 loop is CASSDGTGGSMQYF. The CDR3 DNA is TGTGCCAGCAGTGATGGGACAGGGGGCTCGATGCAGTACTTC.

This clonotype was found many times. The V call is TRBV14, the J call TRBJ2-3; the D gene is possibly TRBD1 (5 bases). The CDR3 has 13 amino acids. Germline V gives CDR1 SGHDN, CDR2 FVKESK. With 4 bases removed from V and 4 bases from J, the gap between germline ends came to 9 bases. The CDR3 DNA follows: TGTGCCAGCAGCCTAACAGGCCCAGATACGCAGTATTTT. Translated, it gives CASSLTGPDTQYF.

This clonotype appeared many times. V usage is TRBV5-5 and J usage is TRBJ1-6; no reliable D call. There are 14 residues in the CDR3. With 0 bases removed from V and 9 bases from J, the gap between germline ends came to 10 bases. Germline-derived CDR1 and CDR2 are SGHKS and YYEKEE (reference sequence). CDR3 bases: TGTGCCAGCAGCTTGGACCCTGGTGGTTCACCCCTCCACTTT. Its translation is CASSLDPGGSPLHF.

The genes are TRBV18 and TRBJ2-5, with TRBD2 identical over 14 bases. With 6 bases clipped from V and 5 bases from J, the junction kept 11 bases outside the gene matches. This CDR3 has 17 residues. Germline V gene data show CDR1 as KGHSH and CDR2 as LQKENI. Here the CDR3 reads CASSPNRGLAGEETQYF. The CDR3 nucleotides are TGTGCCAGCTCGCCTAACCGGGGACTAGCGGGAGAGGAGACCCAGTACTTC.

The chain couples TRBV6-5 to TRBJ2-3; no clear D. Trimming took off 0 bases at V and 2 bases at J, with 6 bases between the two ends. Germline assignment: CDR1 MNHEY and CDR2 SVGAGI. The CDR3 has 14 residues. The CDR3 DNA is TGTGCCAGCAGTTACTCTAGGTCCACAGATACGCAGTATTTT. It specifies CASSYSRSTDTQYF.

The chain has TRBV6-5 and TRBJ2-2, with a tentative D call TRBD1 (5 bases). The CDR3 spans 15 residues. The germline V and J ends were trimmed by 8 bases and 3 bases, with 16 bases remaining between them. Germline-derived CDR1 and CDR2 are MNHEY and SVGAGI. The CDR3, as DNA: TGTGCCAGCTCACAGGTAGTATTATACACCGGGGAGCTGTTTTTT. Protein sequence: CASSQVVLYTGELFF.

Worth noting for this clonotype: At one boundary the junction diverges from the germline segment, which might be a read error. The chain has TRBV7-9 and TRBJ2-3; either TRBD1 or TRBD2 may fit D (5 bases each). The CDR3 has 19 amino acids. Looked up from germline, CDR1 is SEHNR and CDR2 is FQNEAQ (reference sequence). The CDR3 DNA reads TGTGCCGGCAGCACCCCCCGGGGCGGAGGTGTCTCTAGCACAGATACGCAGTATTTT. It encodes CAGSTPRGGGVSSTDTQYF.

This clonotype was picked up many times. CDR3 DNA: TGTGCCAGCGTCACCGGGGCCAACTATGGCTACACCTTC. Amino acid sequence: CASVTGANYGYTF. The chain carries TRBV28 and TRBJ1-2, with D maybe TRBD1 (5 bases). The CDR3 is 13 amino acids. CDR1 is MDHEN, CDR2 SYDVKM, per germline. The V gene lost 8 bases and the J gene lost 2 bases, with 12 bases spanning the gap.

This clonotype showed up many times. V usage is TRBV5-1 and J usage is TRBJ2-1; possible D gene TRBD1, 8 bases. The CDR3 runs to 16 residues. The germline V gene encodes CDR1 SGHRS and CDR2 YFSETQ. Trimming shortened V by 4 bases and J by 5 bases, and 19 bases separated the two germline ends. DNA of the CDR3: TGCGCCAGCAGCCCTGACAGGGGACTACCTAACAATGAGCAGTTCTTC. It codes for CASSPDRGLPNNEQFF. The whole variable domain, remainder taken from reference TRBV5-1 and TRBJ2-1, is KAGVTQTPRYLIKTRGQQVTLSCSPISGHRSVSWYQQTPGQGLQFLFEYFSETQRNKGNFPGRFSGRQFSNSRSEMNVSTLELGDSALYLCASSPDRGLPNNEQFFGPGTRLTVL.

This clonotype was counted between two and nine times. A read error is possible here, since a much larger clone lies one base away. The rearrangement uses TRBV6-1 and TRBJ2-7; D is undetermined. The CDR3 spans 14 residues. Per the germline V gene, CDR1 is MNHNS and CDR2 is SASEGT. CDR3 amino acids: CASKRAQSSYERYF. The CDR3, as DNA: TGTGCCAGCAAACGGGCACAAAGCTCCTACGAGCGGTACTTC.